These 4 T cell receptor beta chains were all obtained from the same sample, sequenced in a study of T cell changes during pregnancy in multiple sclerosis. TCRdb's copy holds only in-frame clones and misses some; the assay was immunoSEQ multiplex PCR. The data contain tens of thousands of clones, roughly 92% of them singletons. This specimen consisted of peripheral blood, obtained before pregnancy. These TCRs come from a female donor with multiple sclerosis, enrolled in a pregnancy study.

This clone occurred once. Written as DNA, the CDR3 is TGTGCCAGTAGTATACTAGCGCTGGGGACCAATGAGCAGTTCTTC. Translated, it gives CASSILALGTNEQFF. This chain uses TRBV19 with TRBJ2-1, with a weak D call TRBD2 (6 bases). The ends were cut back, 2 bases at V and 6 bases at J, with 14 bases in the middle. The CDR3 totals 15 residues. Germline V gene lookup returns CDR1 LNHDA and CDR2 SQIVND (reference sequence).

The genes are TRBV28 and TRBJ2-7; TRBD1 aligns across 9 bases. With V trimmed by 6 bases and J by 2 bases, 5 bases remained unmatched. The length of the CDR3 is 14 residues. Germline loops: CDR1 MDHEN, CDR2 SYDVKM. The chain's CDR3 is CASRGTGLTYEQYF. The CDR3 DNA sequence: TGTGCCAGCAGGGGGACAGGGCTTACCTACGAGCAGTACTTC.

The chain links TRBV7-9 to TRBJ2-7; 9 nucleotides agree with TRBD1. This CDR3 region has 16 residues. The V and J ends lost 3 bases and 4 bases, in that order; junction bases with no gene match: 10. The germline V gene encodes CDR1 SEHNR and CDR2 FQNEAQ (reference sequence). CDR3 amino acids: CASSLIQGAINYEQYF. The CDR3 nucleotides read TGTGCCAGCAGCTTGATACAGGGGGCTATTAATTACGAGCAGTACTTC.

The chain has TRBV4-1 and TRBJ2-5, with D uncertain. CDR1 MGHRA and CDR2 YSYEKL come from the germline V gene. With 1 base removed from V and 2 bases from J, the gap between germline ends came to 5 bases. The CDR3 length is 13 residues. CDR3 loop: CASSQGPQETQYF. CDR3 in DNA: TGCGCCAGCAGCCAAGGGCCTCAAGAGACCCAGTACTTC.